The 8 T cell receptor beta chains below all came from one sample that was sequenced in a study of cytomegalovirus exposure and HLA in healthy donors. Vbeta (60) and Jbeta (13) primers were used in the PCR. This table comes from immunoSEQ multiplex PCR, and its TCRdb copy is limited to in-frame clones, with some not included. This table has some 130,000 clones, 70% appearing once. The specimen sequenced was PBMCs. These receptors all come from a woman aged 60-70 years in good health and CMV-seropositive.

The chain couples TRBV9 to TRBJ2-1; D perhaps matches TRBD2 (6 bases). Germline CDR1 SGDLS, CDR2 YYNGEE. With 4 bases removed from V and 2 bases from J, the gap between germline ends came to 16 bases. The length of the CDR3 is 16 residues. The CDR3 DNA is TGTGCCAGCAGCCCGAGGGGTAGCGGAGCCTACAATGAGCAGTTCTTC. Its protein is CASSPRGSGAYNEQFF.

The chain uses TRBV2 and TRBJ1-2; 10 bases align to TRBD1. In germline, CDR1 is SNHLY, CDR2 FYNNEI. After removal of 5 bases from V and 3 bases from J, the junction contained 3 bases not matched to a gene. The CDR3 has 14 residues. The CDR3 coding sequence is TGTGCCAGCAGTTCCGGGACAGGGGACTATGGCTACACCTTC. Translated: CASSSGTGDYGYTF.

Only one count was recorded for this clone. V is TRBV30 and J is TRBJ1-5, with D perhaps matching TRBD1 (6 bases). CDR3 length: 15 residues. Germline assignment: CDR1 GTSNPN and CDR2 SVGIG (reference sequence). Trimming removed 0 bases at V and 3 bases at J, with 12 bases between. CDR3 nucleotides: TGTGCCTGGAGTGTACCCGGACAGCCCAATCAGCCCCAGCATTTT. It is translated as CAWSVPGQPNQPQHF.

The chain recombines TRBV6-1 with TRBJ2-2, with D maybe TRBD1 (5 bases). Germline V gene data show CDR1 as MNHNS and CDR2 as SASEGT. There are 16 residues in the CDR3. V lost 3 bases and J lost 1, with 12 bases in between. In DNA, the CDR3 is TGTGCCAGCAGTGACCGAAGACAGCTGAACACCGGGGAGCTGTTTTTT. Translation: CASSDRRQLNTGELFF.

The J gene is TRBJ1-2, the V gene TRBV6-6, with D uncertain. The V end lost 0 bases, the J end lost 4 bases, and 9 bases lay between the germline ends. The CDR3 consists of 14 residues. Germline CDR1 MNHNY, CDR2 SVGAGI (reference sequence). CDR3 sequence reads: CASSYSQASYGYTF. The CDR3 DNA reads TGTGCCAGCAGTTACTCCCAGGCATCCTATGGCTACACCTTC.

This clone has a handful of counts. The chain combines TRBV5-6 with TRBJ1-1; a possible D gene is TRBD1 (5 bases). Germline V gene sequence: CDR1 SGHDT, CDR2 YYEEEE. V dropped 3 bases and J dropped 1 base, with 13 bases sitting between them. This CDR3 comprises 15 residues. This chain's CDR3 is CASSYFQGGNTEAFF. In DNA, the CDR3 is TGTGCCAGCAGCTACTTTCAGGGCGGGAACACTGAAGCTTTCTTT.

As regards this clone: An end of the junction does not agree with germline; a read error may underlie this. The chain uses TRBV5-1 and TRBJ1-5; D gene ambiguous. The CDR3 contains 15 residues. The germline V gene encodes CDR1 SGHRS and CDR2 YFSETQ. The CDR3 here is CASSLDGHSNQPQHF. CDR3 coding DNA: TGCGCCAGCAGTTTGGATGGGCATAGCAATCAGCCCCAGCATTTT.

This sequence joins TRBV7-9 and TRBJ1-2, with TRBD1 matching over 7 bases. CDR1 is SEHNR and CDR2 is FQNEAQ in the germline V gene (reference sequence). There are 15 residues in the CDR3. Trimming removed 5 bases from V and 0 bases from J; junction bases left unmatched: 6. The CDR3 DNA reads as TGTGCCAGCAGCGCGAGGACAGGATCTAACTATGGCTACACCTTC. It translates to CASSARTGSNYGYTF.